This T cell receptor (beta chain) was obtained from a study of T cells after yellow fever vaccination. Comment on this clonotype: Its target is not known.

Whole-study results and caveats: The secondary response was weaker, and its peak arrived faster, on day 5 versus 15.

TCRdb reanalysed the 5' RACE reads using MiXCR and keeps one entry per CDR3 protein. The table shows 250,000 to 300,000 distinct CDR3 sequences, with about 5.2% occurring only once. The receptor comes from a man between 18 and 35 years old who received the YFV17D yellow fever vaccine. Sequencing used CD4+ T cells sorted from PBMCs, obtained on the day of the yellow fever booster vaccination.

CDR3 bases: TGCGCCAGCAGCACGGACCCGAACACTGAAGCTTTCTTT. Its translation is CASSTDPNTEAFF. The chain couples TRBV5-1 to TRBJ1-1; no clear D. Germline V lookup: CDR1 SGHRS, CDR2 YFSETQ. V lost 4 bases and J lost 1, with 8 bases in between. The CDR3 length is 13 residues. Complete variable domain (other parts from reference TRBV5-1 and TRBJ1-1): KAGVTQTPRYLIKTRGQQVTLSCSPISGHRSVSWYQQTPGQGLQFLFEYFSETQRNKGNFPGRFSGRQFSNSRSEMNVSTLELGDSALYLCASSTDPNTEAFFGQGTRLTVV.